Below are 24 T cell receptor beta chains sequenced from a single sample in a study of blood T cell repertoires in COVID-19. Profiled with immunoSEQ multiplex PCR; TCRdb holds only in-frame clones, not every one. The table records roughly 230,000 clones, 80% to 90% of them present only once. The sample was peripheral blood. These receptors all come from a woman over 75 with COVID-19, enrolled during active disease.

This clone was observed a single time. This chain links TRBV7-8 with TRBJ2-1; 9 bases line up with TRBD2. The CDR3 consists of 16 residues. The germline CDR1 and CDR2 sequences are SGHVS and FQNEAQ. The trim removed 2 bases at V and 3 bases at J, leaving 5 bases unmatched. CDR3 protein: CASSLSPSGVYNEQFF. DNA of the CDR3: TGTGCCAGCAGCTTATCCCCTAGCGGGGTCTACAATGAGCAGTTCTTC. Based on the CDR3 plus reference TRBV7-8 and TRBJ2-1, the full variable domain is GAGVSQSPRYKVAKRGQDVALRCDPISGHVSLFWYQQALGQGPEFLTYFQNEAQLDKSGLPSDRFFAERPEGSVSTLKIQRTQQEDSAVYLCASSLSPSGVYNEQFFGPGTRLTVL.

The gene calls are TRBV7-9 and TRBJ2-3; D is ambiguous. CDR1 and CDR2 (germline): SEHNR, FQNEAQ (reference sequence). The CDR3 sequence is 13 residues long. V was trimmed by 1 base and J by 4 bases, leaving 6 bases between them. The CDR3 loop is CASSLVLPDTQYF. In DNA form, the CDR3 reads TGTGCCAGCAGCTTAGTCCTACCAGATACGCAGTATTTT.

The chain is built from TRBV13 and TRBJ1-2, with TRBD1 identical over 10 bases. The junction had 15 bases not matched to a gene; V was cut back by 4 bases and J by 7 bases. Germline assignment: CDR1 PRHDT and CDR2 FYEKMQ (reference sequence). The CDR3 sequence is 17 residues long. The CDR3 region is CASSSFLRDRGSTGYTF. CDR3 bases: TGTGCCAGCAGCTCCTTTCTCCGGGACAGGGGATCCACTGGCTACACCTTC.

The gene calls are TRBV9 and TRBJ1-1; D is undetermined. CDR1 and CDR2 from the germline V gene are SGDLS and YYNGEE. The CDR3 extends over 14 amino acids. V lost 0 bases, J lost 5 bases, and 11 bases lay in between. The CDR3 loop is CASSVDGHNTEAFF. The CDR3 DNA reads TGTGCCAGCAGCGTAGATGGGCATAATACTGAAGCTTTCTTT.

The chain uses TRBV6-1 and TRBJ2-5; TRBD1 matches 9 bases. Per the germline V gene, CDR1 is MNHNS and CDR2 is SASEGT. The ends lost 1 base at V and 5 bases at J; junction bases unmatched: 5. This CDR3 has 15 residues. In DNA, the CDR3 is TGTGCCAGCAGTGAAGTGGGACAGGGTTCTGAGACCCAGTACTTC. Protein sequence: CASSEVGQGSETQYF.

Only one count was recorded for this clone. The chain uses TRBV6-5 and TRBJ2-7; TRBD2 matches 10 bases. The CDR3 is 15 amino acids. Germline V CDR1 and CDR2: MNHEY, SVGAGI. V shed 6 bases, J shed 2 bases, and the junction held 7 bases outside the gene matches. The CDR3: CASRSLAGGTYEQYV. CDR3 DNA sequence: TGTGCCAGCAGAAGTTTAGCGGGGGGCACCTACGAGCAGTACGTC.

The chain carries TRBV19 and TRBJ1-1, with D unclear. The CDR3 runs 13 residues. V lost 4 bases and J lost 1, with 7 bases in between. Germline CDR1 LNHDA, CDR2 SQIVND (reference sequence). Here the CDR3 DNA reads TGTGCCAGTAGTACTATGCGGAACACTGAAGCTTTCTTT. As protein: CASSTMRNTEAFF.

The J gene is TRBJ1-5, the V gene TRBV6-5; D may be TRBD1 (6 bases). The V and J ends lost 4 bases and 5 bases respectively, with 15 bases between them. There are 15 residues in the CDR3. Per the germline V gene, CDR1 is MNHEY and CDR2 is SVGAGI. Here the CDR3 DNA reads TGTGCCAGCAGTTCCAACAGGGTGCGGGATCAGCCCCAGCATTTT. Amino acids: CASSSNRVRDQPQHF.

This rearrangement joins TRBV7-2 to TRBJ1-1, with a possible D match to TRBD1 (5 bases). Germline V gene sequence: CDR1 SGHTA, CDR2 FQGNSA. V shed 1 base and J shed 0 bases, with 9 bases lying between them. The CDR3 covers 15 residues. CDR3 protein: CASSLDPGMNTEAFF. The CDR3 DNA reads TGTGCCAGCAGCTTAGACCCAGGGATGAACACTGAAGCTTTCTTT.

Only one count was recorded for this clone. The chain joins TRBV11-2 to TRBJ2-3, with 8 bases aligning to TRBD1. The germline CDR1 and CDR2 sequences are SGHAT and FQNNGV. The CDR3 is 15 amino acids. Trimming at V came to 7 bases and at J to 3 bases, leaving 9 bases not matched to a gene. The CDR3 coding sequence is TGTGCCAGCACCCGACAGGGGATAAGGACAGATACGCAGTATTTT. The encoded protein is CASTRQGIRTDTQYF.

The rearrangement links TRBV7-2 to TRBJ2-3; 11 positions match TRBD2. V shed 2 bases and J 6 bases; nucleotides not matched to a gene: 10. This CDR3 has 17 amino acids. Germline CDR1 and CDR2: SGHTA and FQGNSA. DNA for the CDR3: TGTGCCAGCAGCTTAAGCTACACTAGCGGGGGCTCTGATACGCAGTATTTT. This encodes CASSLSYTSGGSDTQYF.

The genes are TRBV18 and TRBJ2-1; D perhaps matches TRBD1 (5 bases). This CDR3 is built from 12 residues. Germline V gene lookup returns CDR1 KGHSH and CDR2 LQKENI. V gave up 5 bases and J gave up 9 bases, with 11 bases separating them. CDR3 sequence: CASSYDRGEQFF. CDR3 sequence (DNA): TGTGCCAGCTCATACGACAGAGGTGAGCAGTTCTTC.

The V gene is TRBV30, the J gene TRBJ1-4; 7 bases align to TRBD1. This CDR3 contains 14 residues. The V segment lost 4 bases and the J segment 7 bases; nucleotides outside the gene matches: 9. Germline CDR1 is GTSNPN and CDR2 is SVGIG (reference sequence). Here the CDR3 reads CAWTRQGLGEKLFF. The CDR3 nucleotides are TGTGCCTGGACCAGACAGGGCTTGGGTGAAAAACTGTTTTTT.

The count of this clone is one. The CDR3 is CASSRTGFQETQYF. The CDR3 region has the DNA TGTGCCAGCAGCCGGACAGGATTCCAAGAGACCCAGTACTTC. The chain links TRBV11-2 to TRBJ2-5; 7 bases are a match to TRBD1. The CDR3 covers 14 residues. Germline values: CDR1 SGHAT, CDR2 FQNNGV. With V trimmed by 5 bases and J by 1 base, 4 bases remained unmatched.

The rearrangement links TRBV3-1 (or the pseudogene TRBV3-2) to TRBJ1-5; a possible D gene is TRBD1 (5 bases). Trimming cost V 3 bases and J 5 bases, with 20 bases left between them. The CDR3 covers 17 residues. The V gene's germline CDR1 is LGHDT and CDR2 YNNKEL (reference sequence). CDR3 sequence reads: CASSHPPVGGADQPQHF. In DNA form, the CDR3 reads TGTGCCAGCAGCCACCCCCCCGTTGGAGGGGCAGATCAGCCCCAGCATTTT.

The chain couples TRBV6-2 or TRBV6-3 to TRBJ2-1, with 10 bases matching TRBD2. Looked up from germline, CDR1 is MNHEY and CDR2 is SVGEGT. The J segment lost 9 bases and the V segment lost 2 bases, leaving 4 bases of the junction unmatched. The CDR3 consists of 14 residues. The DNA of the CDR3 is TGTGCCAGCAGTTACCAGCGGGGGGGCACTGAGCAGTTCTTC. This encodes CASSYQRGGTEQFF.

The chain uses TRBV5-1 and TRBJ2-3; 8 bases match TRBD1. V shed 4 bases and J 2 bases; nucleotides not matched to a gene: 6. Germline lookup yields CDR1 SGHRS and CDR2 YFSETQ. This CDR3 is 15 amino acids long. CDR3 DNA sequence: TGCGCCAGCAGCCCAGGGACAGGCCTCACAGATACGCAGTATTTT. Protein product: CASSPGTGLTDTQYF.

The chain combines TRBV4-3 with TRBJ2-5; D gene ambiguous. This CDR3 comprises 13 residues. Trimming stripped 4 bases from V and 0 bases from J, with 6 bases between. Per germline, CDR1 LGHNA and CDR2 YSLEER. CDR3 sequence reads: CASSRQYQETQYF. The DNA for the CDR3 is TGCGCCAGCAGCCGACAATACCAAGAGACCCAGTACTTC.

This chain joins TRBV4-3 and TRBJ2-1; D gene uncertain. The CDR3 is made up of 14 amino acids. The V gene's germline CDR1 is LGHNA and CDR2 YSLEER. Trimming shortened V by 0 bases and J by 8 bases, and 11 bases separated the two germline ends. This CDR3 reads CASSQDYGLDEQFF. The CDR3 nucleotides are TGCGCCAGCAGCCAAGATTACGGTCTCGATGAGCAGTTCTTC.

The CDR3 DNA reads TGCGCCAGCAGCTTGGCGAGGGACATGAACACTGAAGCTTTCTTT. Translated: CASSLARDMNTEAFF. J is TRBJ1-1 and V is TRBV5-1, with D possibly matching TRBD1 (6 bases). Germline V lookup: CDR1 SGHRS, CDR2 YFSETQ. The germline V and J ends were trimmed by 0 bases and 0 bases, with 9 bases remaining between them. The CDR3 has 15 amino acids.

The V gene is TRBV14, the J gene TRBJ1-5, with 8 bases matching TRBD1. CDR1 SGHDN and CDR2 FVKESK come from the germline V gene. V dropped 4 bases and J dropped 1; count of bases not matched to a gene: 3. The CDR3 spans 15 residues. The CDR3 spells CASSPRDRSNQPQHF. CDR3 DNA: TGTGCCAGCAGCCCCAGGGACAGGAGCAATCAGCCCCAGCATTTT.

This chain joins TRBV30 and TRBJ1-6, with 8 bases lining up with TRBD1. The CDR3 consists of 15 residues. Germline V lookup: CDR1 GTSNPN, CDR2 SVGIG (reference sequence). Unmatched junction bases numbered 3, after V lost 3 bases and J lost 2 bases. The CDR3 sequence: CAWSAGGAYNSPLHF. The CDR3 DNA reads TGTGCCTGGAGCGCAGGGGGCGCCTATAATTCACCCCTCCACTTT.

This rearrangement joins TRBV6-5 to TRBJ1-6; 8 bases align to TRBD1. Losses at the gene ends were 0 bases for V and 8 bases for J; bases not matched to a gene: 3. Germline-derived CDR1 and CDR2 are MNHEY and SVGAGI. The CDR3 contains 15 residues. CDR3 in DNA: TGTGCCAGCAGTTACTCGATACAGGGGGATTCACCCCTCCACTTT. This codes for CASSYSIQGDSPLHF.

The chain employs TRBV6-6 and TRBJ1-3, with D perhaps TRBD1 (6 bases). The germline V gene has CDR1 MNHNY and CDR2 SVGAGI (reference sequence). The V gene lost 2 bases and the J gene lost 3 bases, with 11 bases spanning the gap. The CDR3 is 15 residues long. CDR3 loop: CASSYEQGHGNTIYF. CDR3 nucleotides: TGTGCCAGCAGTTACGAACAGGGACATGGAAACACCATATATTTT.